The following is a T cell receptor (beta chain) sequence with its context. The data stem from a study of blood T cell repertoires in COVID-19. At the level of the study: Spain, Italy and the United States supplied samples that represented acute and convalescent COVID-19. Nucleic acid was either cDNA or gDNA, and it came from T cells, B-cell-depleted T cells, or PBMCs.

As processed by the authors: Reference gene primer amplification gave estimated nucleated cell counts. Profiling relied on immunoSEQ multiplex PCR, and the TCRdb table lists in-frame clones only, not all of them. V and J calls and clone size are those listed in that table; D and trimming were worked out from the DNA. The sample lists 95,000 to 150,000 clones; 82% were seen once. The CDR3 has 13 amino acids. V lost 4 bases, J lost 9 bases, and 14 bases lay in between. Germline CDR1 SGHDT, CDR2 YYEEEE. This TCR derives from a human donor in a cohort sampled during active COVID-19. The sequenced sample was peripheral blood. The chain has TRBV5-6 and TRBJ1-3, with a tentative D call TRBD1 (5 bases). CDR3 loop: CASSPGVGPTIYF. CDR3 coding DNA: TGTGCCAGCAGCCCTGGAGTGGGGCCCACCATATATTTT.